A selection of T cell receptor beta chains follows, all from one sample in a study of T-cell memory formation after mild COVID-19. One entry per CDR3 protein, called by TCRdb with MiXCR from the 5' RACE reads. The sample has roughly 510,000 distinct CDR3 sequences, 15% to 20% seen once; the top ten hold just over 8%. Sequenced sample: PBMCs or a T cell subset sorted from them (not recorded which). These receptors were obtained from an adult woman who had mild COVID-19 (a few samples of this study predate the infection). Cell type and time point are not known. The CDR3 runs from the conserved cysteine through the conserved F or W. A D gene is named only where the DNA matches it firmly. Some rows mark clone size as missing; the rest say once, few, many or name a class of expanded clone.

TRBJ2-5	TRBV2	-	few	CASSEFPGLGSGETQYF	TGTGCCAGCAGTGAATTTCCGGGACTTGGGAGTGGGGAGACCCAGTACTTC
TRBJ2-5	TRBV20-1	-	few	CSARDGASAQETQYF	TGCAGTGCTAGAGATGGGGCTAGCGCGCAAGAGACCCAGTACTTC
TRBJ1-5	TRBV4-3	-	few	CASSHTAGEYQPQHF	TGCGCCAGCAGCCACACGGCAGGGGAATATCAGCCCCAGCATTTT
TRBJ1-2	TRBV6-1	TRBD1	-	CASSSRDRAGYTF	TGTGCCAGCAGTTCCCGGGACAGGGCTGGCTACACCTTC
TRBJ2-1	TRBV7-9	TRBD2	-	CSGGALNLEQFF	TGCTCCGGGGGGGCTCTTAATCTTGAGCAGTTCTTC
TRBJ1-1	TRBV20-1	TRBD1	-	CSAQSTGVGTEAFF	TGCAGTGCCCAGTCGACAGGGGTTGGCACTGAAGCTTTCTTT
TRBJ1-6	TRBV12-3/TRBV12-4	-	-	CASSSLRVRDPLHF	TGTGCCAGCAGCTCCCTCCGGGTCCGAGACCCCCTCCACTTT
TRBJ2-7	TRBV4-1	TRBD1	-	CASSQTDRYSYEQYF	TGCGCCAGCAGCCAGACGGACAGGTACTCCTACGAGCAGTACTTC
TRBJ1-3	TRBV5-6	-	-	CASSFVRGSGNTIYF	TGTGCCAGCAGCTTTGTCAGGGGATCTGGAAACACCATATATTTT
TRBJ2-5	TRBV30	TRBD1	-	CALRTGAQETQYF	TGTGCCTTACGGACAGGGGCGCAAGAGACCCAGTACTTC
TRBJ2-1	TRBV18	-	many	CASSSFQGNEQFF	TGTGCCAGCTCATCGTTTCAGGGGAATGAGCAGTTCTTC
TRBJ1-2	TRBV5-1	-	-	CASSSQGDKSYGYTF	TGCGCCAGCAGCTCCCAAGGAGATAAGAGCTATGGCTACACCTTC
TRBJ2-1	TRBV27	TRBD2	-	CASLRGSGSYNEQFF	TGTGCCAGCCTCCGGGGTAGCGGGAGTTACAATGAGCAGTTCTTC
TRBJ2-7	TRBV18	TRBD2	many	CASSPPAPGLAGFYEQYF	TGTGCCAGCTCACCACCGGCCCCCGGACTAGCGGGATTCTACGAGCAGTACTTC
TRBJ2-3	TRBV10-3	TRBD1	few	CAISGHRGVGTDTQYF	TGTGCCATCAGTGGTCACAGGGGTGTGGGCACAGATACGCAGTATTTT
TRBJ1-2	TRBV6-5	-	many	CASSKRDGYGYTF	TGTGCCAGCAGTAAACGGGACGGCTATGGCTACACCTTC